These 11 T cell receptor beta chains share one sample of origin, sequenced in a study of identical twins. TCRdb re-derived calls from the 5' RACE reads in MiXCR, one entry per CDR3 protein. The sample has roughly 480,000 distinct CDR3 sequences, approximately 24% seen once. These data were also reused for a study on T cells expressing NK-cell markers.

Sequencing was done on a sample of CD4+ T cells sorted from blood. The receptors derive from a woman younger than 30 in good health.

The sample holds a few counts of this clonotype. The rearrangement joins TRBV6-2 or TRBV6-3 to TRBJ2-5; D not certain. From germline, CDR1 is MNHEY and CDR2 SVGEGT. V lost 6 bases and J lost 2, with 7 bases in between. The CDR3 is made up of 12 amino acids. CDR3 sequence (DNA): TGTGCCAGCAGGAATCGACAAGAGACCCAGTACTTC. Translated, it gives CASRNRQETQYF.

V gene TRBV20-1 combines with J gene TRBJ2-3; TRBD1 matches at 12 bases. The CDR3 contains 18 residues. The V gene end was trimmed by 2 bases and the J gene end by 1 base; junction bases not matched to a gene: 10. CDR1 and CDR2 from the germline V gene are DFQATT and SNEGSKA (reference sequence). The CDR3 loop is CSARTWGQGAGGTDTQYF. The CDR3 DNA reads as TGCAGTGCTAGAACGTGGGGACAGGGGGCCGGCGGCACAGATACGCAGTATTTT.

The V call is TRBV29-1, the J call TRBJ2-5; 9 positions match TRBD2. CDR1 and CDR2 (germline): SQVTM, ANQGSEA. J was trimmed by 2 bases and V by 7 bases; bases with no gene match: 17. This CDR3 is 17 amino acids long. The CDR3 is CSASGVGGRTTQETQYF. The CDR3 DNA is TGCAGCGCTAGCGGGGTAGGGGGTCGTACGACTCAAGAGACCCAGTACTTC.

This clonotype was counted a few times. V gene TRBV14 combines with J gene TRBJ1-3, with 7 bases that match TRBD1. The CDR3 runs to 14 residues. Germline CDR1 and CDR2: SGHDN and FVKESK. The J segment lost 2 bases and the V segment lost 4 bases, leaving 2 bases of the junction unmatched. Here the CDR3 DNA reads TGTGCCAGCAGCCGGACAGGCGCTGGAAACACCATATATTTT. Translated: CASSRTGAGNTIYF.

V usage is TRBV6-2 or TRBV6-3 and J usage is TRBJ2-7, with D perhaps TRBD1 (6 bases). The CDR3 sequence is 13 residues long. Germline CDR1 reads MNHEY; CDR2 reads SVGEGT. The V end was cut by 3 bases, the J end by 2 bases, with 8 bases between. The CDR3 sequence: CASSYQGTYEQYF. CDR3 DNA: TGTGCCAGCAGTTATCAGGGGACCTACGAGCAGTACTTC.

The chain carries TRBV7-8 and TRBJ1-5; D is uncertain. The germline V gene has CDR1 SGHVS and CDR2 FQNEAQ. This CDR3 has 13 residues. The V gene lost 8 bases and the J gene lost 1 base, with 9 bases spanning the gap. This CDR3 is CASGIRSNQPQHF. For the CDR3, the DNA is TGTGCCAGCGGCATCAGAAGCAATCAGCCCCAGCATTTT.

The chain recombines TRBV30 with TRBJ2-7, with TRBD2 matching over 7 bases. Germline CDR1 GTSNPN, CDR2 SVGIG (reference sequence). V lost 3 bases to trimming and J lost 6 bases; unmatched junction nucleotides: 8. The CDR3 length is 13 residues. The CDR3 loop is CAWRQAGVGEQYF. CDR3 bases: TGTGCCTGGAGGCAGGCGGGAGTAGGCGAGCAGTACTTC.

In this sample, this clonotype turned up many times. The CDR3 bases are TGTGCCACCAGTGATTCTTGGGAGTCCTATGGCTACACCTTC. Residues: CATSDSWESYGYTF. V is TRBV24-1 and J is TRBJ1-2; D call uncertain. The CDR3 consists of 14 residues. With 2 bases removed from V and 4 bases from J, the gap between germline ends came to 10 bases. Germline V gene sequence: CDR1 KGHDR, CDR2 SFDVKD.

This clonotype was picked up a small number of times. This sequence joins TRBV4-3 and TRBJ2-1; 9 bases line up with TRBD2. V shed 0 bases, J shed 4 bases, and the junction held 13 bases outside the gene matches. CDR1 LGHNA and CDR2 YSLEER come from the germline V gene. The CDR3 totals 19 residues. The CDR3 reads CASSQDLSGSGRGYNEQFF. The CDR3 DNA sequence: TGCGCCAGCAGCCAAGATTTATCCGGTAGCGGGAGAGGTTACAATGAGCAGTTCTTC.

The genes are TRBV4-1 and TRBJ2-3, with unresolved D. The CDR3 sequence is 15 residues long. V was clipped by 0 bases and J by 2 bases, with 9 bases between them. Germline CDR1 MGHRA, CDR2 YSYEKL. The CDR3 is CASSQDGQATDTQYF. The CDR3 DNA reads TGCGCCAGCAGCCAAGATGGGCAGGCCACAGATACGCAGTATTTT.

This clonotype was recorded a few times. The genes are TRBV5-1 and TRBJ1-5, with D hard to call. V lost 3 bases and J 3 bases, leaving 10 bases between the germline ends. This CDR3 is 14 amino acids long. The germline CDR1 and CDR2 sequences are SGHRS and YFSETQ. CDR3 protein: CASSYEGINQPQHF. The CDR3 DNA reads TGCGCCAGCAGCTACGAGGGTATCAATCAGCCCCAGCATTTT.